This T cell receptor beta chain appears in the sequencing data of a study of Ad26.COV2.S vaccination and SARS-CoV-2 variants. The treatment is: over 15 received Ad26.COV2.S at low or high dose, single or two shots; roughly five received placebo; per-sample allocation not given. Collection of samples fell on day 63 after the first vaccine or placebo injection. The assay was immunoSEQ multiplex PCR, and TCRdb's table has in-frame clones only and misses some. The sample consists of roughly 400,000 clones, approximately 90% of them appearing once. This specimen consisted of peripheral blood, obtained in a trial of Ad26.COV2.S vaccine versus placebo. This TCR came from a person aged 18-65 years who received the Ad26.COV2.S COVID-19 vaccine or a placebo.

The CDR3 sequence: CASRGQRNTEAFF. The CDR3 region has the DNA TGTGCCAGCAGGGGACAGAGGAACACTGAAGCTTTCTTT. This sequence joins TRBV6-5 and TRBJ1-1; 7 bases agree with TRBD1. The CDR3 runs 13 residues. V lost 6 bases and J lost 1; bases outside the gene matches: 2. Germline V gene sequence: CDR1 MNHEY, CDR2 SVGAGI.